In this sample, the clone carrying this T cell receptor (beta chain) turned up many times. Diagnoses were made from clinical symptoms, serum measures (thyroxine and TRAb), thyroid ultrasound and orbital computed tomography. The data were taken from a study of T cells in Graves' hyperthyroidism and ophthalmopathy. Germline-derived CDR1 and CDR2 are KGHDR and SFDVKD. V trimming: 5 bases; J trimming: 3 bases; junction bases outside the gene matches: 6. The CDR3 is made up of 16 amino acids. The investigators amplified TCR beta CDR3 regions from RNA transcripts. The TCR CDR3 was amplified in a first-round RT-PCR using the HTBI primer set. TCRdb used MiXCR to reprocess the multiplex PCR reads, holding one entry per CDR3 protein. The sample holds some 650,000 distinct CDR3 sequences, more than 15% seen once.

Specimen: blood. The TCR comes from a woman between 35 and 50 years old with Graves' ophthalmopathy. The chain links TRBV24-1 to TRBJ2-7; 13 nucleotides match TRBD2. CDR3 nucleotide sequence: TGTGCCACCAGTGGGACTAGCGGGAGAGGGCTCTACGAGCAGTACTTC. Encoded protein: CATSGTSGRGLYEQYF.